Below are 31 T cell receptor beta chains sequenced from a single sample in a study of blood T cell repertoires in COVID-19. Produced via immunoSEQ multiplex PCR; TCRdb's table is partial and in-frame only. In the table there are roughly 260,000 clones, around 90% of which are singletons. The specimen was peripheral blood. The origin of the receptors is a man aged 60 to 69 who had recovered from COVID-19.

V is TRBV7-2 and J is TRBJ1-2; D is undetermined. V was trimmed by 5 bases and J by 3 bases, leaving 10 bases between them. The germline gives CDR1 SGHTA, CDR2 FQGNSA. The CDR3 has 13 residues. In DNA, the CDR3 is TGTGCCAGCAGCGCGCGACAATACTATGGCTACACCTTC. Protein sequence: CASSARQYYGYTF.

The chain carries TRBV3-1 (or the pseudogene TRBV3-2) and TRBJ2-7; TRBD2 is a possible D gene (5 bases). The CDR3 contains 16 residues. V was trimmed by 0 bases and J by 3 bases, leaving 15 bases between them. Per the germline V gene, CDR1 is LGHDT and CDR2 is YNNKEL (reference sequence). Here the CDR3 reads CASSQDMAETNYEQYF. The CDR3 DNA is TGTGCCAGCAGCCAAGATATGGCAGAGACTAACTACGAGCAGTACTTC.

This clone has more than one count but fewer than ten. The chain has TRBV7-8 and TRBJ1-5; 12 positions agree with TRBD1. CDR3 length: 17 residues. After removal of 4 bases from V and 7 bases from J, the junction contained 11 bases not matched to a gene. Germline CDR1 SGHVS, CDR2 FQNEAQ. The DNA for the CDR3 is TGTGCCAGCAGCTCTCCGGGACAGGGGGCTTTAAGACAGCCCCAGCATTTT. Translating it yields CASSSPGQGALRQPQHF.

J is TRBJ1-3 and V is TRBV20-1; possible D gene TRBD1, 5 bases. V was trimmed by 3 bases and J by 4 bases, leaving 10 bases between them. Germline V lookup: CDR1 DFQATT, CDR2 SNEGSKA (reference sequence). This CDR3 region has 13 residues. The CDR3 protein is CSASPGNGNTIYF. In DNA form, the CDR3 reads TGCAGTGCTAGTCCAGGGAACGGAAACACCATATATTTT.

The chain carries TRBV27 and TRBJ2-3; 8 nucleotides agree with TRBD1. Unmatched junction bases numbered 19, after V lost 3 bases and J lost 5 bases. This CDR3 is 19 amino acids long. In germline, CDR1 is MNHEY, CDR2 SMNVEV (reference sequence). This chain's CDR3 is CASSFRGRSGKALIDTQYF. As DNA, the CDR3 is TGTGCCAGCAGTTTCAGGGGGCGATCGGGTAAGGCCCTGATAGATACGCAGTATTTT.

The chain uses TRBV7-9 and TRBJ1-2, with D perhaps matching TRBD1 (5 bases). The CDR3 is 13 amino acids. The V gene's germline CDR1 is SEHNR and CDR2 FQNEAQ (reference sequence). The ends were cut back, 1 base at V and 2 bases at J, with 5 bases in the middle. CDR3 bases: TGTGCCAGCAGCTTAGAGGGGAACTATGGCTACACCTTC. It encodes CASSLEGNYGYTF. The full variable domain, with the rest looked up from reference TRBV7-9 and TRBJ1-2, is DTGVSQNPRHKITKRGQNVTFRCDPISEHNRLYWYRQTLGQGPEFLTYFQNEAQLEKSRLLSDRFSAERPKGSFSTLEIQRTEQGDSAMYLCASSLEGNYGYTFGSGTRLTVV.

The J gene is TRBJ1-1, the V gene TRBV7-3, with unresolved D. Germline CDR1 SGHTA, CDR2 FQGTGA. Deletions cut 2 bases from V and 4 bases from J, with 11 bases between. This CDR3 is built from 14 residues. CDR3 DNA sequence: TGTGCCAGCAGCTTACTCAGTTCCTCCACTGAAGCTTTCTTT. Amino acid sequence: CASSLLSSSTEAFF.

The chain combines TRBV6-5 with TRBJ1-1; possible D gene TRBD1, 5 bases. The germline CDR1 and CDR2 sequences are MNHEY and SVGAGI. The CDR3 is 13 residues long. V dropped 8 bases and J dropped 2 bases, with 12 bases sitting between them. CDR3 amino acids: CASAGGLNTEAFF. The CDR3 DNA is TGTGCCAGCGCCGGGGGACTCAACACTGAAGCTTTCTTT.

The genes are TRBV7-2 and TRBJ2-1; maybe TRBD2 (6 bases). V was trimmed by 0 bases and J by 15 bases, leaving 9 bases between them. The V gene's germline CDR1 is SGHTA and CDR2 FQGNSA. This CDR3 is 11 amino acids long. The CDR3 is CASSLAGGVFF. DNA of the CDR3: TGTGCCAGCAGCTTAGCGGGCGGGGTGTTCTTC.

The rearrangement links TRBV18 to TRBJ1-1, with TRBD1 as a possible D gene (5 bases). V was pared by 3 bases and J by 2 bases, with 13 bases between. Germline V gene sequence: CDR1 KGHSH, CDR2 LQKENI. The CDR3 extends over 15 amino acids. CDR3 coding DNA: TGTGCCAGCTCACCTTCGGGCAGGGTAAACACTGAAGCTTTCTTT. Protein sequence: CASSPSGRVNTEAFF.

The J gene is TRBJ2-6, the V gene TRBV19, with D hard to call. The CDR3 has 14 amino acids. Germline loops: CDR1 LNHDA, CDR2 SQIVND (reference sequence). V was shortened by 5 bases and J by 2 bases, with 7 bases between the two germline ends. The CDR3 DNA sequence: TGTGCCAGTAGTCTGCGAACTGGGGCCAACGTCCTGACTTTC. Its protein is CASSLRTGANVLTF.

This chain connects TRBV19 to TRBJ2-7, with D possibly matching TRBD1 (5 bases). CDR1 and CDR2 from the germline V gene are LNHDA and SQIVND (reference sequence). The CDR3 has 13 residues. V dropped 4 bases and J dropped 3 bases, with 10 bases sitting between them. CDR3 region: CASSTAGFYEQYF. The CDR3 nucleotides read TGTGCCAGTAGTACGGCAGGGTTCTACGAGCAGTACTTC.

The chain joins TRBV18 to TRBJ2-7; weak D call: TRBD2 (5 bases). Deletions cut 0 bases from V and 3 bases from J, with 9 bases between. CDR3 length: 14 residues. Germline CDR1 reads KGHSH; CDR2 reads LQKENI. The CDR3 here is CASSPPEDLYEQYF. The DNA of the CDR3 is TGTGCCAGCTCACCACCGGAGGACCTCTACGAGCAGTACTTC. Together with reference TRBV18 and TRBJ2-7, the CDR3 gives the full variable domain: NAGVMQNPRHLVRRRGQEARLRCSPMKGHSHVYWYRQLPEEGLKFMVYLQKENIIDESGMPKERFSAEFPKEGPSILRIQQVVRGDSAAYFCASSPPEDLYEQYFGPGTRLTVT.

Remarks on this clone: Other DNA sequences in the same sample also yield this CDR3. The chain combines TRBV7-6 with TRBJ1-4; 7 bases are shared with TRBD1. The ends lost 5 bases at V and 0 bases at J; junction bases unmatched: 6. The CDR3 spans 16 residues. The germline V gene has CDR1 SGHVS and CDR2 FNYEAQ. Written as DNA, the CDR3 is TGTGCCAGCAGCCACGACAGGGTTACAACTAATGAAAAACTGTTTTTT. It yields the protein CASSHDRVTTNEKLFF.

This clone came up once. This chain joins TRBV7-7 and TRBJ2-3, with 9 bases aligning to TRBD2. CDR3 length: 15 residues. With V trimmed by 5 bases and J by 1 base, 4 bases remained unmatched. The germline V gene encodes CDR1 SSHAT and CDR2 FNYEAQ (reference sequence). The CDR3 here is CASSPLAGGTDTQYF. The DNA for the CDR3 is TGTGCCAGCAGCCCTTTAGCGGGGGGCACAGATACGCAGTATTTT.

The chain employs TRBV5-3 and TRBJ2-6; the match to TRBD1 covers 7 bases. TRBV5-3 is classed as an ORF, of uncertain function. V was clipped by 0 bases and J by 4 bases; unmatched bases: 4. The CDR3 extends over 16 amino acids. CDR3 DNA: TGTGCCAGAAGCTTGGCACAGGGGCGGGGGGCCAACGTCCTGACTTTC. Its translation: CARSLAQGRGANVLTF.

The chain couples TRBV7-3 to TRBJ1-2, with a possible D match to TRBD1 (5 bases). This CDR3 is 13 amino acids long. The V end was cut by 3 bases, the J end by 8 bases, with 13 bases between. Germline V gives CDR1 SGHTA, CDR2 FQGTGA. In DNA form, the CDR3 reads TGTGCCAGCAGCTTGAAGGGGCGCGACGGCTACACCTTC. Its translation: CASSLKGRDGYTF.

This rearrangement joins TRBV15 to TRBJ1-1; D unclear. The CDR3 extends over 15 amino acids. Trimming removed 1 base from V and 0 bases from J, with 9 bases in between. From germline, CDR1 is LNHNV and CDR2 YYDKDF (reference sequence). The CDR3 is CATSRVEGLNTEAFF. In DNA form, the CDR3 reads TGTGCCACCAGCAGAGTCGAGGGCCTGAACACTGAAGCTTTCTTT.

This chain links TRBV10-3 with TRBJ2-1; 12 nucleotides agree with TRBD2. CDR1 is ENHRY, CDR2 SYGVKD, per germline. The ends lost 6 bases at V and 1 base at J; junction bases unmatched: 13. This CDR3 spans 19 amino acids. For the CDR3, the DNA is TGTGCCATCAGAAGGGCCCGTGGGACTAGCGGGTTTTCCTACAATGAGCAGTTCTTC. This translates into CAIRRARGTSGFSYNEQFF.

The chain has TRBV10-3 and TRBJ1-2, with 7 bases that match TRBD1. The V gene end was trimmed by 3 bases and the J gene end by 8 bases; junction bases not matched to a gene: 9. Germline-derived CDR1 and CDR2 are ENHRY and SYGVKD. CDR3 length: 14 residues. CDR3: CAISETQGKGGYTF. CDR3 sequence (DNA): TGTGCCATCAGTGAAACACAGGGGAAAGGGGGCTACACCTTC.

V and J are TRBV6-6 and TRBJ2-7; 8 nucleotides align to TRBD2. Looked up from germline, CDR1 is MNHNY and CDR2 is SVGAGI (reference sequence). J lost 7 bases, V lost 6 bases, and 17 bases had no gene match. CDR3 length: 16 amino acids. CDR3 DNA sequence: TGTGCCAGCAGCCGACAATCGGGGGGGACTACCTTAGAGCAGTACTTC. Residues: CASSRQSGGTTLEQYF.

J is TRBJ2-1 and V is TRBV9; D is possibly TRBD1 (6 bases). V was cut by 4 bases and J by 6 bases, with 17 bases left in between. The length of the CDR3 is 15 residues. CDR1 is SGDLS, CDR2 YYNGEE, per germline. Here the CDR3 DNA reads TGTGCCAGCAGCCTACAGGGTCAGGGTTTCAATGAGCAGTTCTTC. Translation: CASSLQGQGFNEQFF.

The CDR3 protein is CASRRAWDRGTDTQYF. DNA of the CDR3: TGCGCCAGCAGGCGGGCGTGGGACAGGGGCACAGATACGCAGTATTTT. V gene TRBV5-1 combines with J gene TRBJ2-3; 9 nucleotides agree with TRBD1. Unmatched junction bases numbered 8, after V lost 5 bases and J lost 1 base. This CDR3 spans 16 amino acids. CDR1 is SGHRS, CDR2 YFSETQ, per germline.

V is TRBV30 and J is TRBJ1-1; TRBD1 matches 8 bases. V gave up 3 bases and J gave up 8 bases; unmatched junction bases: 5. The CDR3 length is 12 residues. Germline-derived CDR1 and CDR2 are GTSNPN and SVGIG (reference sequence). Here the CDR3 reads CAWRPTGGEAFF. As DNA, the CDR3 is TGTGCCTGGAGGCCTACAGGGGGGGAAGCTTTCTTT.

V is TRBV5-5 and J is TRBJ2-5; D possibly corresponds to TRBD1 (5 bases). With 5 bases removed from V and 2 bases from J, the gap between germline ends came to 16 bases. CDR3 length: 15 amino acids. Germline CDR1 reads SGHKS; CDR2 reads YYEKEE (reference sequence). CDR3 bases: TGTGCCAGCAGTACCGCAGGGTTCGGGCAAGAGACCCAGTACTTC. It translates to CASSTAGFGQETQYF.

The J gene is TRBJ1-2, the V gene TRBV14; maybe TRBD1 (6 bases). The CDR3 has 15 amino acids. The germline V and J ends were trimmed by 3 bases and 0 bases, with 11 bases remaining between them. Per the germline V gene, CDR1 is SGHDN and CDR2 is FVKESK. This chain's CDR3 is CASSQIGGANYGYTF. CDR3 DNA: TGTGCCAGCAGCCAGATAGGGGGAGCTAACTATGGCTACACCTTC. Full variable domain (outside the CDR3, taken from reference TRBV14 and TRBJ1-2): EAGVTQFPSHSVIEKGQTVTLRCDPISGHDNLYWYRRVMGKEIKFLLHFVKESKQDESGMPNNRFLAERTGGTYSTLKVQPAELEDSGVYFCASSQIGGANYGYTFGSGTRLTVV.

The chain uses TRBV9 and TRBJ1-2, with no clear D. V was shortened by 0 bases and J by 7 bases, with 7 bases between the two germline ends. In germline, CDR1 is SGDLS, CDR2 YYNGEE. This CDR3 is 12 amino acids long. The CDR3 region has the DNA TGTGCCAGCAGCGTAGCTAGCAGTGGCTACACCTTC. Protein sequence: CASSVASSGYTF. Full variable domain (missing parts from reference TRBV9 and TRBJ1-2): DSGVTQTPKHLITATGQRVTLRCSPRSGDLSVYWYQQSLDQGLQFLIQYYNGEERAKGNILERFSAQQFPDLHSELNLSSLELGDSALYFCASSVASSGYTFGSGTRLTVV.

The rearrangement uses TRBV4-2 and TRBJ1-1, with a possible D match to TRBD1 (5 bases). Deletions cut 0 bases from V and 1 base from J, with 9 bases between. Germline V gene lookup returns CDR1 LGHNA and CDR2 YNFKEQ. CDR3 size: 15 residues. Here the CDR3 DNA reads TGTGCCAGCAGCCAAGACCGTAGGGGGAACACTGAAGCTTTCTTT. It translates to CASSQDRRGNTEAFF.

The J gene is TRBJ1-4, the V gene TRBV14; D uncertain. The length of the CDR3 is 15 residues. The germline CDR1 and CDR2 sequences are SGHDN and FVKESK. Trimming stripped 1 base from V and 7 bases from J, with 13 bases between. The CDR3 sequence is CASSQVRGIGEKLFF. In DNA form, the CDR3 reads TGTGCCAGCAGCCAAGTCCGAGGTATTGGTGAAAAACTGTTTTTT.

The chain carries TRBV19 and TRBJ2-1; 8 bases fit TRBD2. CDR1 and CDR2 from the germline V gene are LNHDA and SQIVND (reference sequence). Germline trimming cut 4 bases from V and 0 bases from J; bases unmatched to any gene: 8. CDR3 length: 17 residues. The CDR3 nucleotides are TGTGCCAGTAGTACCGCGGGGGGAATTCACTCCTACAATGAGCAGTTCTTC. As protein: CASSTAGGIHSYNEQFF.

The J gene is TRBJ2-7, the V gene TRBV3-1 (or the pseudogene TRBV3-2), with no clear D. Germline CDR1 is LGHDT and CDR2 is YNNKEL (reference sequence). The V and J ends lost 3 bases and 2 bases respectively, with 5 bases between them. CDR3 length: 12 residues. The DNA of the CDR3 is TGTGCCAGCAGCCACGCAGCCTACGAGCAGTACTTC. Amino acid sequence: CASSHAAYEQYF.